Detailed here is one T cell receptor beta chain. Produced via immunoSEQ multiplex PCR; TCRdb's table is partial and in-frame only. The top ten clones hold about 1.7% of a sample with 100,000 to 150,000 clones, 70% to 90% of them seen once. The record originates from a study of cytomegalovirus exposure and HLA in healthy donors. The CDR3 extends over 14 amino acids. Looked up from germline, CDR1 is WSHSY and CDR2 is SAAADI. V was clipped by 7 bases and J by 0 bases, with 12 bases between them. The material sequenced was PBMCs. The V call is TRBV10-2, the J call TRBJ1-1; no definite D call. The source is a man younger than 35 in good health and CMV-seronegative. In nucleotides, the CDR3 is TGCGCCAGCAAACAGAACCACATGAACACTGAAGCTTTCTTT. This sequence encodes CASKQNHMNTEAFF.